This TCR beta chain emerged from a study of T cell responses to AZD1222 COVID-19 vaccine. Whole-study results and caveats: Sampled repertoires all dated from after the peak T cell response.

Comments on this clone: Antigen specificity is unknown.

TCRdb's table, derived via immunoSEQ multiplex PCR, lists solely in-frame clones and lacks some. Of about 140,000 clones in the sample, about 90% were seen once. The trim removed 6 bases at V and 5 bases at J, leaving 12 bases unmatched. CDR3 length equals 15 residues. Germline CDR1 is SQVTM and CDR2 is ANQGSEA. The chain couples TRBV29-1 to TRBJ2-5; TRBD2 aligns across 10 bases. Specimen: peripheral blood, collected 28 days after the second dose of the MenACWY control vaccine. This clonotype originated in an adult who received the MenACWY meningococcal vaccine as a control. CDR3 in amino acids: CSVDTSGARGETQYF. DNA of the CDR3: TGCAGCGTGGATACTAGCGGGGCTCGGGGTGAGACCCAGTACTTC.